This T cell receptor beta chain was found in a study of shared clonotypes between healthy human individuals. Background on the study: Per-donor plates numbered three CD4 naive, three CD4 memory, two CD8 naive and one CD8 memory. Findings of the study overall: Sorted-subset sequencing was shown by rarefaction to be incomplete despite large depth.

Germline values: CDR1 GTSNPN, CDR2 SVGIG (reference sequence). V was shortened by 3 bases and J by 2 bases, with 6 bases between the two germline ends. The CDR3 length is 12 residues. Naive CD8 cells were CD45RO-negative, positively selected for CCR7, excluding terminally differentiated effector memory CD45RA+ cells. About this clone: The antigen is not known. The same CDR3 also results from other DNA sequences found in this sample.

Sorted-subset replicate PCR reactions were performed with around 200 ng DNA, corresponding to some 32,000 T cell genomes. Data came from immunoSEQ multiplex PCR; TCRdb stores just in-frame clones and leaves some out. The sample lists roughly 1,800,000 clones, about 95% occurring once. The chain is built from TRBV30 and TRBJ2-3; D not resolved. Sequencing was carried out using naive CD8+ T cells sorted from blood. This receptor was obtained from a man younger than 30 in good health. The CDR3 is CAWSDPTDTQYF. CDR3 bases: TGTGCCTGGAGCGACCCCACAGATACGCAGTATTTT.